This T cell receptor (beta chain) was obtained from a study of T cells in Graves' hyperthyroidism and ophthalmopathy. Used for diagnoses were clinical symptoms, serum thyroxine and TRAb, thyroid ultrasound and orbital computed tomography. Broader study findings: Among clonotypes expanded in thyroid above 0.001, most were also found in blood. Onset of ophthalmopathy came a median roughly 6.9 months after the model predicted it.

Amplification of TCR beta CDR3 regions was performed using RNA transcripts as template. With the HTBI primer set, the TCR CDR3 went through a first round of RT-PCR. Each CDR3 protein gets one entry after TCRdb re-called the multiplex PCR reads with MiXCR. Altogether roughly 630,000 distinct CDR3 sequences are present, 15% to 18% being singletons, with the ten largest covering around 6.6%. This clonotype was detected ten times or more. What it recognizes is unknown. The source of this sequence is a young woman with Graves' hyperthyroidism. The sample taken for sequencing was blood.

DNA of the CDR3: TGTGCCACCAGCAGCAGGAGGAGCACAGATACGCAGTATTTT. This translates into CATSSRRSTDTQYF. The rearrangement links TRBV15 to TRBJ2-3, with D possibly being TRBD2 (5 bases). The CDR3 runs 14 residues. The V gene's germline CDR1 is LNHNV and CDR2 YYDKDF (reference sequence). Trimming took 3 bases from V and 0 from J, leaving 7 bases between them.